In its sample, the clone carrying this T cell receptor beta chain was seen once. Generated by immunoSEQ multiplex PCR, the TCRdb table keeps only in-frame clones and is missing some. The repertoire consists of over a million clones, with 75% to 85% occurring once and the leading ten covering 0.55% to 0.7%. Germline V gene sequence: CDR1 SGHRS, CDR2 YFSETQ. This CDR3 has 14 amino acids. Trimming removed 4 bases from V and 6 bases from J; junction bases left unmatched: 6. This sample stems from a study of shared clonotypes between healthy human individuals. Study information: Donors had three CD4 naive, three CD4 memory, two CD8 naive and one CD8 memory plate apiece.

The chain couples TRBV5-1 to TRBJ2-3; 9 bases are shared with TRBD1. What was sequenced was memory CD4+ T cells from PBMCs. Indicated subset: CD45RA-negative fraction. This receptor was identified in a young man in good health. Some clones in this sample may be carry-over from other donors' samples. The CDR3 spells CASSRDRVMDTQYF. The DNA for the CDR3 is TGCGCCAGCAGCCGGGACAGGGTTATGGATACGCAGTATTTT.